This is a list of T cell receptor beta chains from one sample in a study of blood T cell repertoires in COVID-19. Profiling relied on immunoSEQ multiplex PCR, and the TCRdb table lists in-frame clones only, not all of them. The profile shows tens of thousands of clones, over 65% of them singletons. Sequenced material: peripheral blood. The receptors originated from a man in his forties or fifties with active or convalescent COVID-19. Each CDR3 is given with its conserved first and last residue. The order of the fields is V gene, J gene, CDR3 protein.

>TRBV4-3|TRBJ2-2
CASSQGTSVYRELFF
>TRBV27|TRBJ2-6
CASSLQGPGANVLTF
>TRBV4-3|TRBJ2-3
CASSRIPPISDRAGDTQYF
>TRBV7-3|TRBJ2-7
CASHGYSYEQYF
>TRBV5-1|TRBJ2-7
CASSLQGYEQYF
>TRBV4-2|TRBJ2-5
CASSQASLLGETQYF
>TRBV5-6|TRBJ2-7
CASSLRGIEDEQYF
>TRBV19|TRBJ2-7
CASSSSSEQYF
>TRBV4-1|TRBJ1-2
CASSPGGHDYGYTF
>TRBV9|TRBJ2-1
CASSPRGAGAYNEQFF
>TRBV11-3|TRBJ2-7
CASSPKGTAYEQYF
>TRBV5-1|TRBJ1-1
CASSLAYSPNTEAFF
>TRBV3-1/TRBV3-2|TRBJ2-3
CASSQRGTGGFTDTQYF
>TRBV10-1|TRBJ1-1
CASSRDRVREAFF
>TRBV2|TRBJ1-3
CASSDRAGNTIYF
>TRBV9|TRBJ2-7
CASSPTGTSSYEQYF
>TRBV7-6|TRBJ2-4
CASSARDRPPTNIQYF
>TRBV6-5|TRBJ1-6
CASSYDTGDNSPLHF
>TRBV7-2|TRBJ1-1
CASSLVRDEAFF
>TRBV20-1|TRBJ1-2
CSASRDPGYTF
>TRBV5-4|TRBJ1-6
CASSPWDKDRGSPLHF
>TRBV7-6|TRBJ1-3
CASSPDIISSGNTIYF